Below, 17 T cell receptor beta chains from the same sample are listed, as sequenced in a study of CD8+ T cells in alopecia areata. cDNA prepared by RNA extraction and subsequent reverse transcription served as the template for sequencing. Libraries were prepared by immunoSEQ multiplex PCR; TCRdb keeps only in-frame clonotypes and omits some of them. The sample carries 250,000 to 300,000 clones, 58% recorded once. The treatment is: oral pan-JAK inhibitor, 5-10 mg twice daily. The source material was CD4+ T cells sorted from blood, sampled at week 24, from a patient treated with tofacitinib. These receptors came from a human donor with alopecia areata.

Only a few counts were recorded for this clone. The chain employs TRBV29-1 and TRBJ1-2; TRBD1 might be the D (6 bases). V shed 4 bases and J shed 6 bases, with 15 bases lying between them. Germline assignment: CDR1 SQVTM and CDR2 ANQGSEA. CDR3 length: 13 amino acids. Written as DNA, the CDR3 is TGCAGCGTTGGGACCAGGGGAGAAAATGGCTACACCTTC. Residues: CSVGTRGENGYTF.

The chain carries TRBV7-8 and TRBJ1-6; TRBD1 matches 7 bases. After removal of 4 bases from V and 10 bases from J, the junction contained 4 bases not matched to a gene. The CDR3 is 13 amino acids. The germline gives CDR1 SGHVS, CDR2 FQNEAQ. This chain's CDR3 is CASSSDRESPLHF. In nucleotides, the CDR3 is TGTGCCAGCAGCTCCGACAGGGAATCACCCCTCCACTTT.

This clone was seen only a few times. This chain connects TRBV28 to TRBJ2-3; 8 positions match TRBD2. V dropped 7 bases and J dropped 6; count of bases not matched to a gene: 9. CDR1 and CDR2 (germline): MDHEN, SYDVKM. The CDR3 length is 14 residues. The CDR3 bases are TGTGCCAGCACTCCTAGGGTAGCGGGGGATACGCAGTATTTT. Its protein product is CASTPRVAGDTQYF.

This chain joins TRBV11-1 and TRBJ2-5; the D is unclear. V was shortened by 5 bases and J by 2 bases, with 15 bases between the two germline ends. Germline V gives CDR1 SGHAT, CDR2 FQDESV (reference sequence). The CDR3 totals 15 residues. Here the CDR3 reads CASSPRAQPQETQYF. As DNA, the CDR3 is TGTGCCAGCAGCCCCCGGGCCCAACCTCAAGAGACCCAGTACTTC.

This clone was picked up a small number of times. The chain recombines TRBV29-1 with TRBJ1-3; D call uncertain. The V end was cut by 5 bases, the J end by 0 bases, with 8 bases between. Germline CDR1 and CDR2: SQVTM and ANQGSEA. CDR3 length equals 13 residues. CDR3 loop: CSVTSSSGNTIYF. CDR3 nucleotide sequence: TGCAGCGTTACTAGCAGCTCTGGAAACACCATATATTTT.

This clone was counted only a few times. J is TRBJ2-3 and V is TRBV10-3; D remains ambiguous. This CDR3 has 10 amino acids. Germline V gene data show CDR1 as ENHRY and CDR2 as SYGVKD. The V end was cut by 11 bases, the J end by 3 bases, with 6 bases between. CDR3 DNA: TGTGCCGCCGGGACAGATACGCAGTATTTT. Amino acids: CAAGTDTQYF.

The chain has TRBV7-2 and TRBJ2-2, with 10 positions matching TRBD2. V lost 1 base to trimming and J lost 2 bases; unmatched junction nucleotides: 4. This CDR3 has 17 residues. Germline V gene sequence: CDR1 SGHTA, CDR2 FQGNSA. The chain's CDR3 is CASSLGSSGGNTGELFF. The CDR3 nucleotides read TGTGCCAGCAGCTTAGGATCTAGCGGGGGCAACACCGGGGAGCTGTTTTTT. Full variable domain (missing parts from reference TRBV7-2 and TRBJ2-2): GAGVSQSPSNKVTEKGKDVELRCDPISGHTALYWYRQSLGQGLEFLIYFQGNSAPDKSGLPSDRFSAERTGGSVSTLTIQRTQQEDSAVYLCASSLGSSGGNTGELFFGEGSRLTVL.

The chain links TRBV4-2 to TRBJ1-2; 12 bases agree with TRBD1. Unmatched junction bases numbered 7, after V lost 0 bases and J lost 8 bases. CDR3 length equals 16 residues. Germline CDR1 LGHNA, CDR2 YNFKEQ. The CDR3 nucleotides are TGTGCCAGCAGCCAAGACCTGGGACAGGGGGCGCGAGGCTACACCTTC. Translated, it gives CASSQDLGQGARGYTF.

This clone was recorded a few times. The V and J genes are TRBV10-3 and TRBJ2-5, with 10 bases that match TRBD1. Germline trimming cut 8 bases from V and 5 bases from J; bases unmatched to any gene: 8. The CDR3 extends over 14 amino acids. Looked up from germline, CDR1 is ENHRY and CDR2 is SYGVKD. The CDR3 nucleotides read TGTGCCATCTCCTTAGACAGGGGGCTGGAGACCCAGTACTTC. Translation: CAISLDRGLETQYF.

In this sample, this clone turned up a few times. The chain carries TRBV28 and TRBJ2-7; 7 nucleotides match TRBD1. Germline lookup yields CDR1 MDHEN and CDR2 SYDVKM. CDR3 size: 13 residues. V was pared by 2 bases and J by 6 bases, with 4 bases of the junction left unmatched. In DNA, the CDR3 is TGTGCCAGCAGTTTACCGCGGACAGGCGAGCAGTACTTC. The encoded protein is CASSLPRTGEQYF.

The CDR3 nucleotides read TGTGCCAGCAGTCGAGGGAAGACCCAGTACTTC. Protein product: CASSRGKTQYF. The chain couples TRBV6-5 to TRBJ2-5; D perhaps matches TRBD2 (5 bases). The V end lost 5 bases, the J end lost 6 bases, and 7 bases lay between the germline ends. CDR1 and CDR2 (germline): MNHEY, SVGAGI. CDR3 length equals 11 residues.

This clone showed up just a few times. This rearrangement joins TRBV5-4 to TRBJ1-1, with a weak D call TRBD1 (5 bases). Germline V CDR1 and CDR2: SGHNT, YYREEE (reference sequence). This CDR3 is built from 15 residues. Trimming took off 0 bases at V and 0 bases at J, with 9 bases between the two ends. Written as DNA, the CDR3 is TGTGCCAGCAGCTTGGGACAGACCATGAACACTGAAGCTTTCTTT. It is translated as CASSLGQTMNTEAFF.

This clone was found a few times. The chain links TRBV19 to TRBJ2-7, with a possible D match to TRBD1 (5 bases). Germline V gene data show CDR1 as LNHDA and CDR2 as SQIVND (reference sequence). CDR3 size: 12 residues. V gave up 9 bases and J gave up 2 bases, with 11 bases separating them. In DNA form, the CDR3 reads TGTGCCAGATTCAGACAGACCTACGAGCAGTACTTC. Amino acids: CARFRQTYEQYF.

The genes are TRBV30 and TRBJ2-2; no clear D gene. The V gene lost 1 base and the J gene lost 2 bases, with 14 bases spanning the gap. The CDR3 is 16 residues long. CDR1 is GTSNPN, CDR2 SVGIG, per germline (reference sequence). The CDR3 loop reads CAWSAKKGLNTGELFF. DNA of the CDR3: TGTGCCTGGAGTGCTAAGAAAGGGCTTAACACCGGGGAGCTGTTTTTT.

This clone has a single count. The chain combines TRBV2 with TRBJ2-7; D possibly corresponds to TRBD2 (6 bases). CDR1 and CDR2 (germline): SNHLY, FYNNEI. V was pared by 10 bases and J by 5 bases, with 18 bases between. The CDR3 is 13 residues long. The CDR3 coding sequence is TGTGCCACCCGAGTTGGGGGAGGACACGAGCAGTACTTC. Translation: CATRVGGGHEQYF. Variable domain in full (rest from reference TRBV2 and TRBJ2-7): EPEVTQTPSHQVTQMGQEVILRCVPISNHLYFYWYRQILGQKVEFLVSFYNNEISEKSEIFDDQFSVERPDGSNFTLKIRSTKLEDSAMYFCATRVGGGHEQYFGPGTRLTVT.

The CDR3 nucleotides are TGCGCCAGCAGCCGGGACAGTTGGAGCGGCACTGAAGCTTTCTTT. Translating it yields CASSRDSWSGTEAFF. The rearrangement links TRBV5-1 to TRBJ1-1, with 7 positions matching TRBD1. The CDR3 covers 15 residues. J was trimmed by 4 bases and V by 4 bases; bases with no gene match: 10. Germline assignment: CDR1 SGHRS and CDR2 YFSETQ.

This sequence joins TRBV30 and TRBJ1-2; D call uncertain. The CDR3 is 14 residues long. The germline V gene encodes CDR1 GTSNPN and CDR2 SVGIG (reference sequence). Trimming removed 4 bases from V and 5 bases from J, with 17 bases in between. CDR3 DNA sequence: TGTGCCTGGAACCGAGGCCGAAATCCTTATGGCTACACCTTC. Its translation is CAWNRGRNPYGYTF.